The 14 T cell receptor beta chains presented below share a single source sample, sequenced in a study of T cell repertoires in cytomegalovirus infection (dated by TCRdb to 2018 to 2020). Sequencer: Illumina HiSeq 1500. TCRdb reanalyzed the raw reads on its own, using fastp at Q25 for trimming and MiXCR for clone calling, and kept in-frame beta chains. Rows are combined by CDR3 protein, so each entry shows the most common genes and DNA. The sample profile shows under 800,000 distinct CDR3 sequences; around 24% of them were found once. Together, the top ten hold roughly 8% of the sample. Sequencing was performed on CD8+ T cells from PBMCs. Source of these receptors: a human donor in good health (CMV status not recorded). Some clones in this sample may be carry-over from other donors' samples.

The CDR3 is CSARAYGGVDTGELFF. CDR3 nucleotide sequence: TGCAGTGCTAGAGCTTATGGAGGGGTCGACACCGGGGAGCTGTTTTTT. This chain connects TRBV20-1 to TRBJ2-2; D is possibly TRBD2 (6 bases). The V gene's germline CDR1 is DFQATT and CDR2 SNEGSKA (reference sequence). V dropped 1 base and J dropped 3 bases, with 15 bases sitting between them. The CDR3 is made up of 16 amino acids.

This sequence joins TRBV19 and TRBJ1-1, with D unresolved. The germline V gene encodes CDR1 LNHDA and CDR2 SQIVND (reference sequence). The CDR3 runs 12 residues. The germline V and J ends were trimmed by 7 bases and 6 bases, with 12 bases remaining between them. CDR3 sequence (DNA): TGTGCCAGTACCCGGGGTAGAGCTGAAGCTTTCTTT. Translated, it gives CASTRGRAEAFF.

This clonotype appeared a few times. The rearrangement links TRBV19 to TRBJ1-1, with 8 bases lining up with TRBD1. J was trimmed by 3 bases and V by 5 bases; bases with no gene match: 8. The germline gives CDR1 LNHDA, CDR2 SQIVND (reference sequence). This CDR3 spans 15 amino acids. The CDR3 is CASSADRGGHTEAFF. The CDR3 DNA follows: TGTGCCAGTAGTGCCGACAGGGGTGGTCACACTGAAGCTTTCTTT.

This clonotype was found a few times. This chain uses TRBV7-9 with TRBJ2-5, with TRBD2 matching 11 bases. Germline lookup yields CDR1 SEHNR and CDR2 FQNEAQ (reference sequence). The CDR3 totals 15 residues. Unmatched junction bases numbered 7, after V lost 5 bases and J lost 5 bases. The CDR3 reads CASSPTSGGSETQYF. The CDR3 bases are TGTGCCAGCAGCCCAACTAGCGGGGGTTCCGAGACCCAGTACTTC.

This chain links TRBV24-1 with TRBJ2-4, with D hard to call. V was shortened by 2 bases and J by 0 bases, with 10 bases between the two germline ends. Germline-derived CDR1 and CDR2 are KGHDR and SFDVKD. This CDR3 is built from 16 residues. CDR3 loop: CATSDWLRRAKNIQYF. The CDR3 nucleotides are TGTGCCACCAGTGATTGGTTGAGAAGAGCCAAAAACATTCAGTACTTC.

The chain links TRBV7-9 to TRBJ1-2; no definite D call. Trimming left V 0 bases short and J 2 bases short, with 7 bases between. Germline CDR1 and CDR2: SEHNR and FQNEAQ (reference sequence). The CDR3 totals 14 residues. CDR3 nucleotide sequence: TGTGCCAGCAGCTTAGCGACACCGAACTATGGCTACACCTTC. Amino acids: CASSLATPNYGYTF.

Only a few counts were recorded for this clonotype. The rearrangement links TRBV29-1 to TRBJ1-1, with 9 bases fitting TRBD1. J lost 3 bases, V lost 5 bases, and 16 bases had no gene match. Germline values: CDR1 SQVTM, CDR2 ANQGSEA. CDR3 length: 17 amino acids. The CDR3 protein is CSVPTGGAERIDTEAFF. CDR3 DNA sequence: TGCAGCGTTCCTACAGGGGGCGCGGAGAGGATTGACACTGAAGCTTTCTTT.

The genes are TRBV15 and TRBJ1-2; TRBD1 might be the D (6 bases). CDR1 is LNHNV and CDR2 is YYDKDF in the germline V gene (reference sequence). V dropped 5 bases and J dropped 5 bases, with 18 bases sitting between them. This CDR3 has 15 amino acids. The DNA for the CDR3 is TGTGCCACCAGCGGCGTAGGAGGCCAGGGGTATGGCTACACCTTC. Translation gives CATSGVGGQGYGYTF.

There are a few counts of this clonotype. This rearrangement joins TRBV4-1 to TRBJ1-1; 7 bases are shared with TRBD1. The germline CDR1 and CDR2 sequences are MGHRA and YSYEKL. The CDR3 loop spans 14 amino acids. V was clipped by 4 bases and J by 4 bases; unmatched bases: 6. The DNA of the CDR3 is TGCGCCAGCAGCCCCCACAGGGGTGGCACTGAAGCTTTCTTT. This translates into CASSPHRGGTEAFF.

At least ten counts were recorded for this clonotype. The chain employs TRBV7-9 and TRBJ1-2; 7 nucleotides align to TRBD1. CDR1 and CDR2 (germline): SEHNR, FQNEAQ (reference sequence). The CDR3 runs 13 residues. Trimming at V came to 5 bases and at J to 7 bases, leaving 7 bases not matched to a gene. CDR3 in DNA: TGTGCCAGCAGCCCGGACAGGCAGGTTGGCTACACCTTC. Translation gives CASSPDRQVGYTF.

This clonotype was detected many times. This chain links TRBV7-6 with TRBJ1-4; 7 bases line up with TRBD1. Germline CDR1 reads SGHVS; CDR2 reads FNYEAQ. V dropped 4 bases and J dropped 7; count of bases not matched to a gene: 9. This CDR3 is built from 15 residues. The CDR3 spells CASSSSTGSGEKLFF. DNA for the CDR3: TGTGCCAGCAGCTCCTCGACAGGGAGTGGTGAAAAACTGTTTTTT.

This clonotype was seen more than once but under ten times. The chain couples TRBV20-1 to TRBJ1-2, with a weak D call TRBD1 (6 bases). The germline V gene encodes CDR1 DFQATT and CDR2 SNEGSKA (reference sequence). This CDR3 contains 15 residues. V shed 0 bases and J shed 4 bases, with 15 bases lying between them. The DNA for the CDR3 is TGCAGTGCTAGAGATGAAGGGGGGTTGCGCTATGGCTACACCTTC. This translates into CSARDEGGLRYGYTF.

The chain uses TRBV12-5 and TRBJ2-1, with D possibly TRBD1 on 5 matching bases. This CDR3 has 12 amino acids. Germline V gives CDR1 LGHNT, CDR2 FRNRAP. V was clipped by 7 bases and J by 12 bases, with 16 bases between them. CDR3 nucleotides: TGTGCTAGTGCCGACGGACACTTCGGGCAGTTCTTC. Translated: CASADGHFGQFF. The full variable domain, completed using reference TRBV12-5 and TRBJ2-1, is DARVTQTPRHKVTEMGQEVTMRCQPILGHNTVFWYRQTMMQGLELLAYFRNRAPLDDSGMPKDRFSAEMPDATLATLKIQPSEPRDSAVYFCASADGHFGQFFGPGTRLTVL.

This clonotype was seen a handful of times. Here the CDR3 reads CASSLFTGKYNEQFF. The CDR3 bases are TGTGCCAGCAGTTTATTCACGGGAAAATACAATGAGCAGTTCTTC. The chain links TRBV28 to TRBJ2-1; a weak D match, TRBD2 (5 bases). The V and J ends lost 1 base and 4 bases respectively, with 11 bases between them. The germline V gene encodes CDR1 MDHEN and CDR2 SYDVKM. The CDR3 is 15 residues long.